This is a list of T cell receptor beta chains from one sample in a study of OX40 agonist ivuxolimab in advanced cancers. The method was immunoSEQ multiplex PCR; TCRdb's version includes in-frame clones alone and lacks a portion of them. The table has tens of thousands of clones, around 80% seen once. Here the sequenced sample was CD4+ or CD8+ T cells sorted from blood, taken in a trial of the OX40 agonist ivuxolimab. The receptor set was obtained from an adult with an advanced solid tumor such as melanoma, head and neck, liver or kidney cancer. Both conserved end residues are part of each CDR3. A D gene is named only where the DNA matches it firmly. The listing skips clone size in some rows; elsewhere it reads once, few, many or a size class.

J gene	D gene	V gene	clone size	CDR3 DNA	CDR3 protein
TRBJ2-7	.	TRBV7-8	.	TGTGCCAGCAGCTCCCTGGAAAGCTCCTACGAGCAGTACTTC	CASSSLESSYEQYF
TRBJ2-1	.	TRBV27	.	TGTGCCAGCACCCTCCAGGGAGTCGTTGGGAATGAGCAGTTCTTC	CASTLQGVVGNEQFF
TRBJ2-7	.	TRBV19	few	TGTGCCAGTAGTATGGGGAGGGAGCAGTACTTC	CASSMGREQYF
TRBJ1-6	TRBD1	TRBV19	.	TGTGCCAGTAGGATAACGATTACAGGGGGCCATAATGATAATTCACCCCTCCACTTT	CASRITITGGHNDNSPLHF
TRBJ2-7	TRBD1	TRBV28	.	TGTGCCAGCAGTTTAGCGGGACAGGCGCTCTACGAGCAGTACTTC	CASSLAGQALYEQYF
TRBJ1-1	.	TRBV5-1	.	TGCGCCAGCAGCTTGGGTGGCGAGGGTCCTGAAGCTTTCTTT	CASSLGGEGPEAFF
TRBJ2-1	TRBD2	TRBV6-4	few	TGTGCCAGCAGTGACTCGCGGGGGGGCCACAATGAGCAGTTCTTC	CASSDSRGGHNEQFF
TRBJ2-3	TRBD2	TRBV9	.	TGTGCCAGCAGCCCAGGACTAGCGGGGGCTTCTAGCACAGATACGCAGTATTTT	CASSPGLAGASSTDTQYF
TRBJ2-3	.	TRBV6-4	.	TGTGCCAGCAGTGTAAGGGCAGGGCTAGAAGGCACAGATACGCAGTATTTT	CASSVRAGLEGTDTQYF
TRBJ2-1	TRBD2	TRBV11-3	.	TGTGCCAGCAGCTCGACTAGCGGGGGGGTGGAGCAGTTCTTC	CASSSTSGGVEQFF
TRBJ2-7	TRBD2	TRBV19	.	TGTGCCAGTAGTCCAAGACTAGCGGGAGAGTCATACGAGCAGTACTTC	CASSPRLAGESYEQYF
TRBJ1-5	.	TRBV28	.	TGTGCCACACTTGACAACTACAATCAGCCCCAGCATTTT	CATLDNYNQPQHF
TRBJ2-5	.	TRBV7-2	.	TGTGCCAGCAGCCCAGTAGCGTTTGGTCAAGAGACCCAGTACTTC	CASSPVAFGQETQYF
TRBJ2-3	.	TRBV15	.	TGTGCCACCAGCGTCGGAAGAGGCGGATCTACTAGCACAGATACGCAGTATTTT	CATSVGRGGSTSTDTQYF
TRBJ2-7	.	TRBV7-2	.	TGTGCCAGCAGCTACCGGGACTTACCCTCCTACGAGCAGTACTTC	CASSYRDLPSYEQYF
TRBJ2-1	.	TRBV7-3	.	TGTGCCAGCAGCTTAACTGGGAGCAATGAGCAGTTCTTC	CASSLTGSNEQFF
TRBJ2-5	.	TRBV6-4	.	TGTGCCAGCAGTGACCCAGCGGGACAGTGGACGGAGACCCAGTACTTC	CASSDPAGQWTETQYF
TRBJ2-7	.	TRBV6-1	.	TGTGCCAGCAGGGGACGCGGGGCCCCCGAGCAGTACTTC	CASRGRGAPEQYF
TRBJ2-2	.	TRBV27	once	TGTGCCAGCAGTTTAGCCACCGGGGAGCTGTTTTTT	CASSLATGELFF
TRBJ2-2	.	TRBV27	.	TGTGCCAGCAGTCACCCGTCCGGGGAGCTGTTTTTT	CASSHPSGELFF
TRBJ2-7	.	TRBV7-6	.	TGTGCCAGCAGCTTAGCCGGCAGCTCCTACGAGCAGTACTTC	CASSLAGSSYEQYF
TRBJ2-7	.	TRBV29-1	.	TGCAGCGTTGTTGGGGACCACGGGTGGTACTTC	CSVVGDHGWYF
TRBJ1-2	.	TRBV19	.	TGTGCCAGTAATCCCGGCGGCTATGGCTACACCTTC	CASNPGGYGYTF
TRBJ1-5	.	TRBV7-2	.	TGTGCCAGCAGTCCTGAGCCATATAGCAATCAGCCCCAGCATTTT	CASSPEPYSNQPQHF
TRBJ1-2	TRBD1	TRBV5-4	.	TGTGCCAGCAGCCTTAATCCGGGACAGGGAGCTAACTATGGCTACACCTTC	CASSLNPGQGANYGYTF
TRBJ2-2	TRBD2	TRBV27	.	TGTGCCAGCAGTCCCCTAAGACTAGCGGGGGCGAACACCGGGGAGCTGTTTTTT	CASSPLRLAGANTGELFF
TRBJ2-3	.	TRBV5-6	.	TGTGCCAGCAGCTTATGGGGTGGAAGCACAGATACGCAGTATTTT	CASSLWGGSTDTQYF
TRBJ2-2	.	TRBV27	medium-sized	TGTGCCAGCAGTTTATGGGAGGGGGCGGAGCTGTTTTTT	CASSLWEGAELFF
TRBJ1-1	TRBD1	TRBV30	.	TGTGCCTGGGGTTCGCGGGACAGGGGATCCACTGAAGCTTTCTTT	CAWGSRDRGSTEAFF
TRBJ1-2	TRBD1	TRBV6-4	.	TGTGCCAGCAGTGAACGACAGGGGGGTAACTATGGCTACACCTTC	CASSERQGGNYGYTF
TRBJ1-1	TRBD1	TRBV29-1	.	TGCAGTATCCCTCCGGGACAGGGGGGTTTCGACACTGAAGCTTTCTTT	CSIPPGQGGFDTEAFF
TRBJ1-2	.	TRBV2	.	TGTGCCAGCAGCGGAAGGACAGTCGCCTATGGCTACACCTTC	CASSGRTVAYGYTF
TRBJ2-3	TRBD2	TRBV9	.	TGTGCCAGCAGCGTAGGGAGCGGGGGTAATCCGCAGTATTTT	CASSVGSGGNPQYF
TRBJ1-2	TRBD1	TRBV11-2	.	TGTGCCAGCAGCTTAGGCATAGACAGGGCAAGATATGGCTACACCTTC	CASSLGIDRARYGYTF
TRBJ1-1	TRBD1	TRBV10-1	once	TGCGCCAGCAGGAGACAGGGGCCGAACACTGAAGCTTTCTTT	CASRRQGPNTEAFF
TRBJ2-1	TRBD1	TRBV4-3	medium-sized	TGCGCCAGCAGCCAAGGACAGGGGGAATACAATGAGCAGTTCTTC	CASSQGQGEYNEQFF
TRBJ2-5	TRBD2	TRBV2	.	TGTGCCAGCGGTGAAGCGGGAGGGACCCAGTACTTC	CASGEAGGTQYF
TRBJ2-7	.	TRBV15	few	TGTGCCACCAGCCCGGGGAGCTCCTACGAGCAGTACTTC	CATSPGSSYEQYF
TRBJ2-7	.	TRBV29-1	.	TGCAGCGTTCCCGTAGGTGCGGAATCCTACGAGCAGTACTTC	CSVPVGAESYEQYF
TRBJ2-5	.	TRBV11-2	.	TGTGCCAGCAGCTTGGGCGGGATGACGGGAGAGACCCAGTACTTC	CASSLGGMTGETQYF
TRBJ2-7	TRBD2	TRBV27	.	TGTGCCAGCAGCTACATTAGCGGGGCCTACGAGCAGTACTTC	CASSYISGAYEQYF
TRBJ1-4	.	TRBV10-1	.	TGCGCCATGCGACTGAAGGGTCTCGACTTGATGCGTGAAAAACTGTTTTTT	CAMRLKGLDLMREKLFF
TRBJ2-1	.	TRBV6-4	.	TGTGCCAGCAGTCCCTACGGGGTAGGTAGATTCAATGAGCAGTTCTTC	CASSPYGVGRFNEQFF
TRBJ2-7	TRBD1	TRBV5-1	.	TGCGCCAGCAGCTCAACAGGGGGCTACGAGCAGTACTTC	CASSSTGGYEQYF
TRBJ1-5	.	TRBV6-6	.	TGTGCCAGCAGTTACTCCGGAACGAACCTCAATCAGCCCCAGCATTTT	CASSYSGTNLNQPQHF
TRBJ2-1	.	TRBV7-2	few	TGTGCCAGCAGCGCCGGGTTTGAGCAGTTCTTC	CASSAGFEQFF
TRBJ1-5	.	TRBV19	.	TGTGCCACGACAGAGGAAAATCAGCCCCAGCATTTT	CATTEENQPQHF
TRBJ2-3	TRBD1	TRBV28	.	TGTGCCACCGATCCGGGACAGGCGATCCATACGCAGTATTTT	CATDPGQAIHTQYF
TRBJ2-7	TRBD2	TRBV4-1	once	TGCGCCAGCAGCCAAACTAGCGGGGGGCTCTCCTACGAGCAGTACTTC	CASSQTSGGLSYEQYF
TRBJ2-1	.	TRBV27	.	TGTGCCAGCGGAGACAGGAGGGCTCCCTACAATGAGCAGTTCTTC	CASGDRRAPYNEQFF
TRBJ2-1	.	TRBV4-2	few	TGTGCCAGCAGCCAAGATAAGATCTCCTACAATGAGCAGTTCTTC	CASSQDKISYNEQFF
TRBJ2-7	.	TRBV6-1	.	TGTGCCAGCAGTGAAGGAATGGCAGGGGTCTACGAGCAGTACTTC	CASSEGMAGVYEQYF
TRBJ2-7	.	TRBV10-1	.	TGCGCCAGCAGGGACTCTGACAGCAGCTCCTACGAGCAGTACTTC	CASRDSDSSSYEQYF
TRBJ2-1	TRBD2	TRBV4-3	.	TGCGCCAGCAGCGCAACGCTAGCGGGGTATTTCAATGAGCAGTTCTTC	CASSATLAGYFNEQFF
TRBJ2-3	.	TRBV27	.	TGTGCCAGCAGTTTCGGAGCGCGGCTAGCCACAGATACGCAGTATTTT	CASSFGARLATDTQYF
TRBJ1-2	.	TRBV13	.	TGTGCCAGCAGCTTGATGGGGGCTGGAGGCTATGGCTACACCTTC	CASSLMGAGGYGYTF
TRBJ1-1	TRBD1	TRBV5-4	.	TGTGCCAGCAGCCCGGGACAGGCCCTTGGAGCTTTCTTT	CASSPGQALGAFF
TRBJ2-7	TRBD2	TRBV2	.	TGTGCCAGCAGGCCCACTAGCGGGGGAACCTACGAGCAGTACTTC	CASRPTSGGTYEQYF
TRBJ1-1	TRBD1	TRBV27	.	TGTGCCAGCAGCGGACAGGGGGCGTGGGGTGGAACGAACACTGAAGCTTTCTTT	CASSGQGAWGGTNTEAFF